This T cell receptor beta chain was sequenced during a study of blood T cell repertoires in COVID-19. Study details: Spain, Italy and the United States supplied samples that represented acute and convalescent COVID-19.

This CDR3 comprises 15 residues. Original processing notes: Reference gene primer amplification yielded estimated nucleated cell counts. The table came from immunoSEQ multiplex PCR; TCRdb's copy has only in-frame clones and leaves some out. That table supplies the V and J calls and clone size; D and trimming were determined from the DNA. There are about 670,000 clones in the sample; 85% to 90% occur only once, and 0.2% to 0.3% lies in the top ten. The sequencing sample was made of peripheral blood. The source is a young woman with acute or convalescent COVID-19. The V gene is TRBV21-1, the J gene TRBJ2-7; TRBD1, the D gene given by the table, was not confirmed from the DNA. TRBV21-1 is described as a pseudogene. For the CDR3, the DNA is TGTGCCAGCAGCAAAGACCACAGTGCCCTTTACGAGCAGTACTTC. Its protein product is CASSKDHSALYEQYF.